This T cell receptor (beta chain) was captured in a study of T cell responses to AZD1222 COVID-19 vaccine. Worth noting for this clone: No antigen is known for it.

Generated by immunoSEQ multiplex PCR, the TCRdb table keeps only in-frame clones and is missing some. The sample lists about 97,000 clones; roughly 84% were seen once. General study results and limits: Unmutated variant regions are reportedly targeted by nearly half of spike-specific TCRs.

The sample was peripheral blood, taken on day 0 of AZD1222 vaccination. The TCR sequence derives from an adult in good health.

The DNA for the CDR3 is TGCGCCAGCAGCTCCACCGACCGCGGCTACACCTTC. Translated, it gives CASSSTDRGYTF. V usage is TRBV5-1 and J usage is TRBJ1-2; D gene ambiguous. CDR1 is SGHRS, CDR2 YFSETQ, per germline. V shed 3 bases and J shed 8 bases, with 11 bases lying between them. The CDR3 has 12 amino acids.